The 13 T cell receptor beta chains in this list originate from one sample, sequenced in a study of Ad26.COV2.S vaccination and SARS-CoV-2 variants. This table comes from immunoSEQ multiplex PCR, and its TCRdb copy is limited to in-frame clones, with some not included. Of about 350,000 clones listed, 87% are singletons. Treatment: 15 to 20 received Ad26.COV2.S at low or high dose, single or two shots; several received placebo; per-sample allocation not given. At day 63 after the first vaccine or placebo injection, samples were drawn. Here the sequenced sample was peripheral blood, taken in a trial of Ad26.COV2.S vaccine versus placebo. These receptors were taken from a person aged 18-60 years who received the Ad26.COV2.S COVID-19 vaccine or a placebo.

The CDR3 DNA sequence: TGTGCCAGCAGTGAAGTCTCGACTGAACACACCTTC. This sequence encodes CASSEVSTEHTF. The chain links TRBV6-1 to TRBJ1-2; D not resolved. Germline V CDR1 and CDR2: MNHNS, SASEGT. The V gene lost 1 base and the J gene lost 12 bases, with 12 bases spanning the gap. This CDR3 spans 12 amino acids.

The V call is TRBV7-9, the J call TRBJ1-4, with a tentative D call TRBD1 (5 bases). CDR3 length: 15 amino acids. V lost 1 base and J lost 5, with 11 bases in between. Germline V gives CDR1 SEHNR, CDR2 FQNEAQ (reference sequence). CDR3 residues: CASSLGRGSNEKLFF. The CDR3 nucleotides are TGTGCCAGCAGCTTAGGTAGGGGTTCCAATGAAAAACTGTTTTTT.

This clone has a handful of counts. V and J are TRBV7-9 and TRBJ1-2; 9 positions match TRBD1. Germline CDR1 SEHNR, CDR2 FQNEAQ (reference sequence). The ends lost 5 bases at V and 9 bases at J; junction bases unmatched: 10. This CDR3 is 14 amino acids long. CDR3 protein: CASSPRTGDYRYTF. CDR3 DNA: TGTGCCAGCAGCCCCAGGACAGGGGATTATCGCTACACCTTC. The full variable domain, its missing parts supplied by reference TRBV7-9 and TRBJ1-2, is DTGVSQNPRHKITKRGQNVTFRCDPISEHNRLYWYRQTLGQGPEFLTYFQNEAQLEKSRLLSDRFSAERPKGSFSTLEIQRTEQGDSAMYLCASSPRTGDYRYTFGSGTRLTVV.

V and J are TRBV30 and TRBJ1-2; TRBD1 matches at 8 bases. Germline lookup yields CDR1 GTSNPN and CDR2 SVGIG (reference sequence). Trimming cost V 2 bases and J 7 bases; bases outside gene matches: 6. The CDR3 extends over 13 amino acids. In DNA, the CDR3 is TGTGCCTGGAGTCCCGGGACAGGCCTTGGCTACACCTTC. Encoded protein: CAWSPGTGLGYTF. The full variable domain, in which reference TRBV30 and TRBJ1-2 provide the parts outside the CDR3, is SQTIHQWPATLVQPVGSPLSLECTVEGTSNPNLYWYRQAAGRGLQLLFYSVGIGQISSEVPQNLSASRPQDRQFILSSKKLLLSDSGFYLCAWSPGTGLGYTFGSGTRLTVV.

This chain links TRBV6-5 with TRBJ2-1, with 7 nucleotides matching TRBD2. CDR1 MNHEY and CDR2 SVGAGI come from the germline V gene. This CDR3 is 13 amino acids long. V trimming: 7 bases; J trimming: 8 bases; junction bases outside the gene matches: 8. Here the CDR3 reads CASKGGRFDEQFF. CDR3 nucleotides: TGTGCCAGCAAGGGAGGGAGGTTCGATGAGCAGTTCTTC.

The CDR3 DNA reads TGTGCCAGCAGCTTAGCTCGGGGAACCTACAATGAGCAGTTCTTC. It codes for CASSLARGTYNEQFF. The rearrangement links TRBV7-8 to TRBJ2-1; D is perhaps TRBD2 (5 bases). The CDR3 runs 15 residues. Trimming cost V 0 bases and J 2 bases, with 8 bases left between them. CDR1 and CDR2 from the germline V gene are SGHVS and FQNEAQ.

The V and J genes are TRBV30 and TRBJ1-1; D gene ambiguous. The CDR3 sequence is 14 residues long. The germline V gene has CDR1 GTSNPN and CDR2 SVGIG (reference sequence). V lost 3 bases and J lost 7, with 18 bases in between. The DNA for the CDR3 is TGTGCCTGGAGAGGGAGGGCACCCATTGTTGAAGCTTTCTTT. This sequence encodes CAWRGRAPIVEAFF.

The chain joins TRBV19 to TRBJ1-2; D perhaps matches TRBD1 (5 bases). CDR1 is LNHDA and CDR2 is SQIVND in the germline V gene (reference sequence). The CDR3 is 15 residues long. The V end was cut by 10 bases, the J end by 4 bases, with 22 bases between. The CDR3 loop reads CATEGTSPYFYGYTF. The CDR3 bases are TGTGCCACTGAGGGGACCTCACCCTATTTCTATGGCTACACCTTC.

The chain uses TRBV7-6 and TRBJ2-5, with D possibly matching TRBD2 (6 bases). Germline CDR1 SGHVS, CDR2 FNYEAQ. This CDR3 region has 13 residues. V lost 3 bases, J lost 3 bases, and 8 bases lay in between. The CDR3 DNA reads TGTGCCAGCAGCTTCGGCGGGAAAGAGACCCAGTACTTC. Its protein is CASSFGGKETQYF. The complete variable domain, with remaining parts taken from reference TRBV7-6 and TRBJ2-5, reads GAGVSQSPRYKVTKRGQDVALRCDPISGHVSLYWYRQALGQGPEFLTYFNYEAQQDKSGLPNDRFSAERPEGSISTLTIQRTEQRDSAMYRCASSFGGKETQYFGPGTRLLVL.

The gene calls are TRBV3-1 (or the pseudogene TRBV3-2) and TRBJ2-2; D might be TRBD1 (6 bases). V was cut by 1 base and J by 10 bases, with 19 bases left in between. The CDR3 contains 16 residues. Germline V gives CDR1 LGHDT, CDR2 YNNKEL (reference sequence). CDR3 DNA sequence: TGTGCCAGCAGCCAAGTTGGCCAGGGGCCGGTGGAGGAGCTGTTTTTT. Translated: CASSQVGQGPVEELFF.

V usage is TRBV7-6 and J usage is TRBJ2-3, with 8 bases that match TRBD1. The germline CDR1 and CDR2 sequences are SGHVS and FNYEAQ. Trimming took 1 base from V and 4 from J; bases not matched to a gene: 4. CDR3 size: 15 residues. CDR3 in DNA: TGTGCCAGCAGCTTAGGGACAGGGTACTCAGATACGCAGTATTTT. Protein sequence: CASSLGTGYSDTQYF.

The CDR3 region is CASSYRGGEGYEQYF. CDR3 bases: TGTGCCAGCAGTTACAGGGGAGGGGAAGGCTACGAGCAGTACTTC. This rearrangement joins TRBV6-5 to TRBJ2-7; TRBD2 agrees at 7 bases. Germline trimming cut 2 bases from V and 3 bases from J; bases unmatched to any gene: 7. The germline V gene has CDR1 MNHEY and CDR2 SVGAGI. The CDR3 totals 15 residues.

This clone was observed a few times. The J gene is TRBJ1-4, the V gene TRBV12-3 or TRBV12-4, with D maybe TRBD1 (5 bases). V dropped 8 bases and J dropped 5 bases, with 6 bases sitting between them. The CDR3 sequence is 11 residues long. The CDR3 loop is CASGQNEKLFF. The CDR3 bases are TGTGCCAGCGGACAAAATGAAAAACTGTTTTTT.